Each of the 9 T cell receptor beta chains below was sequenced from the same sample in a study of cytomegalovirus exposure and HLA in healthy donors. Researchers ran the PCR with 60 Vbeta and 13 Jbeta primers. Method: immunoSEQ multiplex PCR; TCRdb's copy keeps in-frame clones and lacks some. This sample has around 160,000 clones, with approximately 85% found just once. Sequenced input: PBMCs. These receptors were collected from a man aged 18-30 years in good health and CMV-seropositive.

The chain is built from TRBV19 and TRBJ2-7; 13 bases align to TRBD2. The CDR3 is made up of 18 amino acids. The V gene's germline CDR1 is LNHDA and CDR2 SQIVND (reference sequence). Trimming at V came to 2 bases and at J to 4 bases, leaving 11 bases not matched to a gene. The CDR3 nucleotides are TGTGCCAGTAGTATACTCCCCTCGACTAGCGGGGGGCTGTACGAGCAGTACTTC. Encoded protein: CASSILPSTSGGLYEQYF.

V gene TRBV4-2 combines with J gene TRBJ2-3; 15 nucleotides line up with TRBD2. Trimming at V came to 1 base and at J to 1 base, leaving 3 bases not matched to a gene. CDR3 length: 18 amino acids. Germline-derived CDR1 and CDR2 are LGHNA and YNFKEQ. The CDR3 DNA sequence: TGTGCCAGCAGCCAAGGGACTAGCGGGGGGGGAGGCACAGATACGCAGTATTTT. Encoded protein: CASSQGTSGGGGTDTQYF.

This clone was seen only a few times. The chain uses TRBV7-3 and TRBJ1-4; the match to TRBD1 covers 7 bases. V was clipped by 5 bases and J by 5 bases; unmatched bases: 2. Germline V gene data show CDR1 as SGHTA and CDR2 as FQGTGA. The CDR3 has 13 amino acids. CDR3 sequence (DNA): TGTGCCAGCAGCCCGGGACAGAATGAAAAACTGTTTTTT. It translates to CASSPGQNEKLFF.

Note on this clone: This specimen includes other DNA sequences encoding the same CDR3. This rearrangement joins TRBV5-1 to TRBJ2-5; 9 bases agree with TRBD1. The CDR3 is made up of 14 amino acids. Germline CDR1 reads SGHRS; CDR2 reads YFSETQ. V dropped 4 bases and J dropped 5; count of bases not matched to a gene: 6. CDR3 nucleotide sequence: TGCGCCAGCAGCCCTGGACAGGGGAGGGAGACCCAGTACTTC. Translating it yields CASSPGQGRETQYF. The whole variable domain, remainder taken from reference TRBV5-1 and TRBJ2-5, is KAGVTQTPRYLIKTRGQQVTLSCSPISGHRSVSWYQQTPGQGLQFLFEYFSETQRNKGNFPGRFSGRQFSNSRSEMNVSTLELGDSALYLCASSPGQGRETQYFGPGTRLLVL.

This chain links TRBV5-1 with TRBJ1-5, with 11 bases aligning to TRBD1. The trim removed 2 bases at V and 7 bases at J, leaving 5 bases unmatched. Germline CDR1 SGHRS, CDR2 YFSETQ. CDR3 length equals 15 residues. CDR3 region: CASSFRTGGFQPQHF. In nucleotides, the CDR3 is TGCGCCAGCAGCTTCAGGACAGGGGGCTTCCAGCCCCAGCATTTT.

The chain recombines TRBV6-5 with TRBJ2-5; possible D gene TRBD2, 5 bases. Germline loops: CDR1 MNHEY, CDR2 SVGAGI. CDR3 length: 12 amino acids. Trimming took 10 bases from V and 4 from J, leaving 13 bases between them. The CDR3 sequence: CATVTNAETQYF. The DNA of the CDR3 is TGTGCCACCGTGACTAACGCAGAGACCCAGTACTTC.

This clone was found a few times. The chain uses TRBV5-1 and TRBJ1-4; D gene unclear. There are 13 residues in the CDR3. Trimming took off 0 bases at V and 14 bases at J, with 14 bases between the two ends. Germline V gene sequence: CDR1 SGHRS, CDR2 YFSETQ. The CDR3, as DNA: TGCGCCAGCAGCTTGGGCCACCATACTCGGCTGTTTTTT. It is translated as CASSLGHHTRLFF.

This sequence joins TRBV4-1 and TRBJ2-3; 9 bases are shared with TRBD2. Germline trimming cut 0 bases from V and 4 bases from J; bases unmatched to any gene: 2. Germline values: CDR1 MGHRA, CDR2 YSYEKL. The CDR3 is 15 amino acids. The CDR3 is CASSQERGGPDTQYF. In DNA, the CDR3 is TGCGCCAGCAGCCAAGAGCGGGGGGGCCCAGATACGCAGTATTTT.

J is TRBJ2-7 and V is TRBV9; 7 bases are shared with TRBD2. The CDR3 loop spans 15 amino acids. The germline CDR1 and CDR2 sequences are SGDLS and YYNGEE. The V and J ends lost 3 bases and 3 bases, in that order; junction bases with no gene match: 9. CDR3 residues: CASSASGGLGYEQYF. The CDR3 coding sequence is TGTGCCAGCAGCGCCTCGGGGGGTCTAGGCTACGAGCAGTACTTC.